The 27 T cell receptor beta chains listed next were all sequenced from one sample in a study of blood T cell repertoires in COVID-19. The repertoire was sequenced with immunoSEQ multiplex PCR; TCRdb's copy has only in-frame clones and lacks some. The repertoire holds roughly 300,000 clones, with 87% as singletons. Sequencing input: PBMCs or T cells enriched from blood (not recorded which). The receptor source for this set is a woman in her twenties or thirties who had recovered from COVID-19.

The chain has TRBV5-4 and TRBJ2-7; possible D gene TRBD1, 7 bases. Germline V gene sequence: CDR1 SGHNT, CDR2 YYREEE (reference sequence). V lost 2 bases and J lost 5, with 11 bases in between. The CDR3 totals 13 residues. CDR3 DNA sequence: TGTGCCAGCAGCTTCAGGGGGACTCACGAGCAGTACTTC. It encodes CASSFRGTHEQYF.

The rearrangement joins TRBV19 to TRBJ1-1; 9 bases map to TRBD1. V was pared by 7 bases and J by 5 bases, with 5 bases of the junction left unmatched. Germline values: CDR1 LNHDA, CDR2 SQIVND (reference sequence). This CDR3 spans 13 amino acids. The CDR3 here is CASNRDRDTEAFF. Here the CDR3 DNA reads TGTGCCAGTAACCGGGACAGGGATACTGAAGCTTTCTTT.

A remark on this clone: The junction departs from the called germline gene at one end, perhaps through a read error. V and J are TRBV29-1 and TRBJ1-3; 7 positions agree with TRBD1. Germline V gives CDR1 SQVTM, CDR2 ANQGSEA. The CDR3 contains 12 residues. The CDR3, as DNA: TGCAGCGTTGAGCTAGGGGGCGCGGTTCGTGATTTT. Its protein product is CSVELGGAVRDF.

The gene calls are TRBV7-9 and TRBJ1-1, with no clear D. Looked up from germline, CDR1 is SEHNR and CDR2 is FQNEAQ (reference sequence). The CDR3 is made up of 15 amino acids. Trimming shortened V by 5 bases and J by 0 bases, and 13 bases separated the two germline ends. Written as DNA, the CDR3 is TGTGCCAGCAGCCCGGCCGGAGGGTTGAACACTGAAGCTTTCTTT. Translated, it gives CASSPAGGLNTEAFF.

The J gene is TRBJ2-1, the V gene TRBV9; D gene unclear. CDR1 SGDLS and CDR2 YYNGEE come from the germline V gene. The V and J ends lost 0 bases and 0 bases respectively, with 10 bases between them. The CDR3 is 16 amino acids. Written as DNA, the CDR3 is TGTGCCAGCAGCGTAGACGTCCTCAGCTCCTACAATGAGCAGTTCTTC. Protein product: CASSVDVLSSYNEQFF.

The rearrangement uses TRBV7-9 and TRBJ1-2; D might be TRBD1 (5 bases). From germline, CDR1 is SEHNR and CDR2 FQNEAQ (reference sequence). V was cut by 3 bases and J by 1 base, with 18 bases left in between. The CDR3 sequence is 17 residues long. CDR3 in DNA: TGTGCCAGCAGCTTCCGATGGACACCCCGAGATAACTATGGCTACACCTTC. Translation gives CASSFRWTPRDNYGYTF.

V and J are TRBV9 and TRBJ1-1; D not resolved. Germline loops: CDR1 SGDLS, CDR2 YYNGEE. The CDR3 is 15 amino acids. Between the trimmed V and J ends, which lost 0 bases and 0 bases, there was a span of 9 bases. The CDR3 DNA reads TGTGCCAGCAGCGTAGACGGTCGCCTGAACACTGAAGCTTTCTTT. This codes for CASSVDGRLNTEAFF. Looking up the rest from reference TRBV9 and TRBJ1-1 gives the full variable domain: DSGVTQTPKHLITATGQRVTLRCSPRSGDLSVYWYQQSLDQGLQFLIQYYNGEERAKGNILERFSAQQFPDLHSELNLSSLELGDSALYFCASSVDGRLNTEAFFGQGTRLTVV.

J is TRBJ1-3 and V is TRBV29-1; D gene unclear. Trimming took off 4 bases at V and 0 bases at J, with 7 bases between the two ends. The CDR3 runs 13 residues. CDR1 and CDR2 (germline): SQVTM, ANQGSEA. Here the CDR3 reads CSVVPDSGNTIYF. The CDR3 nucleotides read TGCAGCGTTGTCCCAGACTCTGGAAACACCATATATTTT.

V usage is TRBV12-5 and J usage is TRBJ2-2, with 12 positions matching TRBD2. V trimming: 2 bases; J trimming: 4 bases; junction bases outside the gene matches: 2. Germline V gene lookup returns CDR1 LGHNT and CDR2 FRNRAP. The CDR3 length is 16 residues. The CDR3 reads CASGLLTSGGTGELFF. Written as DNA, the CDR3 is TGTGCTAGTGGTTTGTTGACTAGCGGGGGCACCGGGGAGCTGTTTTTT.

This clone is a singleton in its sample. The chain links TRBV6-5 to TRBJ1-2; 11 bases match TRBD1. Per germline, CDR1 MNHEY and CDR2 SVGAGI. This CDR3 is built from 15 residues. V was pared by 6 bases and J by 6 bases, with 9 bases of the junction left unmatched. CDR3 nucleotides: TGTGCCAGCAGGACCCCTCGGACAGGGGGCAATGGCTACACCTTC. Translating it yields CASRTPRTGGNGYTF.

The chain recombines TRBV6-1 with TRBJ1-2; D is perhaps TRBD1 (6 bases). There are 15 residues in the CDR3. Trimming took off 1 base at V and 4 bases at J, with 13 bases between the two ends. Germline V gene sequence: CDR1 MNHNS, CDR2 SASEGT. For the CDR3, the DNA is TGTGCCAGCAGTGAAGTCCCGGACAGAGTCTATGGCTACACCTTC. This gives the protein CASSEVPDRVYGYTF.

This chain links TRBV19 with TRBJ1-1; 7 bases are a match to TRBD1. V lost 7 bases and J lost 4; bases outside the gene matches: 6. CDR1 LNHDA and CDR2 SQIVND come from the germline V gene (reference sequence). The CDR3 has 13 residues. The CDR3 sequence is CASIQGVFTEAFF. Written as DNA, the CDR3 is TGTGCCAGTATTCAGGGGGTTTTCACTGAAGCTTTCTTT.

Only one count was recorded for this clone. This rearrangement joins TRBV6-1 to TRBJ1-1; D uncertain. The CDR3 is made up of 13 amino acids. Trimming cost V 3 bases and J 0 bases, with 5 bases left between them. CDR1 MNHNS and CDR2 SASEGT come from the germline V gene. CDR3 loop: CASSDSLNTEAFF. CDR3 in DNA: TGTGCCAGCAGTGATTCTCTGAACACTGAAGCTTTCTTT.

This chain joins TRBV7-3 and TRBJ2-2; 8 bases are a match to TRBD2. Trimming at V came to 2 bases and at J to 4 bases, leaving 3 bases not matched to a gene. Germline V CDR1 and CDR2: SGHTA, FQGTGA. The CDR3 has 15 amino acids. The CDR3 sequence: CASSLDLAGTGELFF. The DNA for the CDR3 is TGTGCCAGCAGCTTAGACCTAGCGGGCACCGGGGAGCTGTTTTTT.

The V gene is TRBV20-1, the J gene TRBJ2-7; a possible D gene is TRBD1 (6 bases). The length of the CDR3 is 12 residues. Germline V gene sequence: CDR1 DFQATT, CDR2 SNEGSKA (reference sequence). The V end lost 3 bases, the J end lost 2 bases, and 8 bases lay between the germline ends. CDR3 sequence: CSASKGAYEQYF. The CDR3 DNA reads TGCAGTGCTAGTAAGGGGGCCTACGAGCAGTACTTC.

The V call is TRBV6-5, the J call TRBJ1-6; 10 nucleotides align to TRBD1. Germline V gene lookup returns CDR1 MNHEY and CDR2 SVGAGI. This CDR3 comprises 15 residues. After removal of 7 bases from V and 9 bases from J, the junction contained 9 bases not matched to a gene. The CDR3 sequence is CASIATGTGASPLHF. The CDR3 DNA reads as TGTGCCAGCATCGCAACCGGGACAGGGGCTTCACCCCTCCACTTT.

The V call is TRBV2, the J call TRBJ2-1, with a tentative D call TRBD1 (6 bases). This CDR3 has 16 amino acids. The ends were cut back, 4 bases at V and 0 bases at J, with 13 bases in the middle. Germline CDR1 is SNHLY and CDR2 is FYNNEI. CDR3 residues: CASSAIQGNSYNEQFF. The CDR3 nucleotides are TGTGCCAGCAGTGCCATCCAGGGGAACTCCTACAATGAGCAGTTCTTC.

The chain recombines TRBV25-1 with TRBJ1-3; the D gene is possibly TRBD1 (5 bases). Trimming took 4 bases from V and 2 from J, leaving 9 bases between them. Germline V gene lookup returns CDR1 MGHDK and CDR2 SYGVNS. The CDR3 is made up of 14 amino acids. The CDR3 DNA reads TGTGCCAGCAGTGCAGGGCCTGCTGGAAACACCATATATTTT. This translates into CASSAGPAGNTIYF.

The chain couples TRBV6-4 to TRBJ2-7, with 9 bases aligning to TRBD1. Trimming took 6 bases from V and 6 from J; bases not matched to a gene: 12. Looked up from germline, CDR1 is MRHNA and CDR2 is SNTAGT. The length of the CDR3 is 15 residues. DNA for the CDR3: TGTGCCAGCAGAGCTGGGACAGGGAGACTCCCCGAGCAGTACTTC. Amino acids: CASRAGTGRLPEQYF.

V usage is TRBV5-1 and J usage is TRBJ2-3; D might be TRBD1 (5 bases). The V and J ends lost 0 bases and 4 bases respectively, with 9 bases between them. Germline-derived CDR1 and CDR2 are SGHRS and YFSETQ. The CDR3 totals 14 residues. The CDR3 is CASSLGRDADTQYF. CDR3 DNA sequence: TGCGCCAGCAGCTTGGGCAGGGATGCAGATACGCAGTATTTT. The variable domain in full, completed from reference TRBV5-1 and TRBJ2-3, reads KAGVTQTPRYLIKTRGQQVTLSCSPISGHRSVSWYQQTPGQGLQFLFEYFSETQRNKGNFPGRFSGRQFSNSRSEMNVSTLELGDSALYLCASSLGRDADTQYFGPGTRLTVL.

The V and J genes are TRBV15 and TRBJ2-7; D is unresolved. This CDR3 comprises 12 residues. The V end lost 5 bases, the J end lost 6 bases, and 11 bases lay between the germline ends. CDR1 and CDR2 from the germline V gene are LNHNV and YYDKDF (reference sequence). CDR3 in DNA: TGTGCCACCAGCCAATCTCTCGGCGAGCAGTACTTC. The encoded protein is CATSQSLGEQYF.

CDR3 sequence: CASSAPGGALSYNEQFF. As DNA, the CDR3 is TGCGCCAGCAGCGCCCCGGGGGGGGCATTATCCTACAATGAGCAGTTCTTC. The rearrangement uses TRBV5-1 and TRBJ2-1, with 8 bases matching TRBD2. Losses at the gene ends were 4 bases for V and 1 base for J; bases not matched to a gene: 10. Germline V gene lookup returns CDR1 SGHRS and CDR2 YFSETQ. The CDR3 contains 17 residues. The variable domain in full, completed from reference TRBV5-1 and TRBJ2-1, reads KAGVTQTPRYLIKTRGQQVTLSCSPISGHRSVSWYQQTPGQGLQFLFEYFSETQRNKGNFPGRFSGRQFSNSRSEMNVSTLELGDSALYLCASSAPGGALSYNEQFFGPGTRLTVL.

V usage is TRBV27 and J usage is TRBJ1-5; the D is unclear. The ends were cut back, 4 bases at V and 3 bases at J, with 7 bases in the middle. The CDR3 loop spans 13 amino acids. Germline values: CDR1 MNHEY, CDR2 SMNVEV (reference sequence). Here the CDR3 reads CASSYNINQPQHF. The CDR3 DNA follows: TGTGCCAGCAGTTATAACATCAATCAGCCCCAGCATTTT.

Here the CDR3 reads CASSQVPGGNTEAFF. In DNA, the CDR3 is TGCGCCAGCAGCCAAGTTCCGGGGGGGAACACTGAAGCTTTCTTT. V usage is TRBV4-1 and J usage is TRBJ1-1, with D possibly TRBD1 on 5 matching bases. Per germline, CDR1 MGHRA and CDR2 YSYEKL. V shed 1 base and J shed 1 base, with 10 bases lying between them. The CDR3 runs to 15 residues.

The CDR3 here is CASSPRTGKQYF. The CDR3 region has the DNA TGTGCCAGTAGTCCCCGGACAGGGAAGCAGTATTTT. The chain carries TRBV19 and TRBJ2-3; 8 positions match TRBD1. Germline V gene sequence: CDR1 LNHDA, CDR2 SQIVND (reference sequence). The CDR3 is made up of 12 amino acids. V shed 5 bases, J shed 11 bases, and the junction held 6 bases outside the gene matches.

The chain combines TRBV7-9 with TRBJ2-7; the D gene is possibly TRBD2 (6 bases). The germline gives CDR1 SEHNR, CDR2 FQNEAQ (reference sequence). The CDR3 totals 15 residues. V dropped 5 bases and J dropped 7 bases, with 21 bases sitting between them. CDR3: CASSPGGPASGEQYF. DNA of the CDR3: TGTGCCAGCAGCCCAGGAGGGCCGGCCTCAGGGGAGCAGTACTTC.

This chain joins TRBV9 and TRBJ2-1, with D hard to call. The CDR3 has 13 amino acids. Deletions cut 3 bases from V and 15 bases from J, with 19 bases between. Per the germline V gene, CDR1 is SGDLS and CDR2 is YYNGEE. The CDR3 nucleotides read TGTGCCAGCAGCGCTATGGGCAGCCTTTTGCTGTTCTTC. Translating gives CASSAMGSLLLFF.